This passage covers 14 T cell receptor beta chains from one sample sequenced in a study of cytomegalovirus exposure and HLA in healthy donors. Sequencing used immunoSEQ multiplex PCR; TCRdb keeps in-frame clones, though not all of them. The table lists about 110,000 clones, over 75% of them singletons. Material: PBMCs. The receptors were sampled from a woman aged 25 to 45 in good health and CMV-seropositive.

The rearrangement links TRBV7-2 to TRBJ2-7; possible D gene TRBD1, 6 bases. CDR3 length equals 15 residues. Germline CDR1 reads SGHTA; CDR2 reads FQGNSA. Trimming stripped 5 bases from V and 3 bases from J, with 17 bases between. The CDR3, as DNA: TGTGCCAGCAGCCCACAGGGAAGGGTCAACTACGAGCAGTACTTC. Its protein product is CASSPQGRVNYEQYF.

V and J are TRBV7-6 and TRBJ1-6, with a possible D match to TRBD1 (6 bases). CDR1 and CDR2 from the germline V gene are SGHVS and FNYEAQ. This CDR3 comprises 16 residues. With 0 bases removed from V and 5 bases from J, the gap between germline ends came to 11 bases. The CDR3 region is CASSLARDNDNSPLHF. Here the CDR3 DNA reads TGTGCCAGCAGCTTAGCCAGGGACAATGATAATTCACCCCTCCACTTT. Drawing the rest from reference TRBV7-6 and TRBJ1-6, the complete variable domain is GAGVSQSPRYKVTKRGQDVALRCDPISGHVSLYWYRQALGQGPEFLTYFNYEAQQDKSGLPNDRFSAERPEGSISTLTIQRTEQRDSAMYRCASSLARDNDNSPLHFGNGTRLTVT.

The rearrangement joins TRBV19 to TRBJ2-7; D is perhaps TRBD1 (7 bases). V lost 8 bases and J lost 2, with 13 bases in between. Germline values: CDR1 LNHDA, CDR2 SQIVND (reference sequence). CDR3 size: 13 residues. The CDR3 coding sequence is TGTGCCAGTCAGGACAGGAGGGCCTACGAGCAGTACTTC. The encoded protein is CASQDRRAYEQYF.

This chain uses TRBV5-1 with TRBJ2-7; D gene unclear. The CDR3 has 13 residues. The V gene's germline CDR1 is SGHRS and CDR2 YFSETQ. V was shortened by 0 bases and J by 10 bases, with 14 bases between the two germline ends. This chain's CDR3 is CASSLVGRSAQYF. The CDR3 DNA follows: TGCGCCAGCAGCTTGGTTGGCAGGTCGGCCCAGTACTTC.

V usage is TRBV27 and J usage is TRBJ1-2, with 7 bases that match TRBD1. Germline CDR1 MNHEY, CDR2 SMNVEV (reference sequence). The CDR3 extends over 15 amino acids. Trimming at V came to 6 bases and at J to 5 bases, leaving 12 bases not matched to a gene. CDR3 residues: CASRTGNPPSYGYTF. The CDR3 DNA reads TGTGCCAGCAGGACAGGGAATCCCCCCTCTTATGGCTACACCTTC.

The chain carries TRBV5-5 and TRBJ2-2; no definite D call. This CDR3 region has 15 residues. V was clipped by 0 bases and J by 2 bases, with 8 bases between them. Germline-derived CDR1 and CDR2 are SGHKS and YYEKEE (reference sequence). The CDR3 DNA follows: TGTGCCAGCAGCTTGGGGTTCACTAACACCGGGGAGCTGTTTTTT. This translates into CASSLGFTNTGELFF.

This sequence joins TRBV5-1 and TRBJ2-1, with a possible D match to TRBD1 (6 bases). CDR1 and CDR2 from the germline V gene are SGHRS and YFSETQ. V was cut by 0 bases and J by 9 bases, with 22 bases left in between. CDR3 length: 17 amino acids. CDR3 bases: TGCGCCAGCAGCTTGGTTTCCAGGGGTCTAAGTTTCGCTGAGCAGTTCTTC. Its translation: CASSLVSRGLSFAEQFF. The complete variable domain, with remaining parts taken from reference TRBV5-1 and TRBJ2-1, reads KAGVTQTPRYLIKTRGQQVTLSCSPISGHRSVSWYQQTPGQGLQFLFEYFSETQRNKGNFPGRFSGRQFSNSRSEMNVSTLELGDSALYLCASSLVSRGLSFAEQFFGPGTRLTVL.

This chain's CDR3 is CASSAGLAGVDEQFF. CDR3 in DNA: TGTGCCAGCAGCGCTGGACTAGCGGGAGTAGATGAGCAGTTCTTC. This chain connects TRBV2 to TRBJ2-1, with 13 bases that match TRBD2. Trimming at V came to 6 bases and at J to 8 bases, leaving 7 bases not matched to a gene. The CDR3 covers 15 residues. The germline V gene has CDR1 SNHLY and CDR2 FYNNEI.

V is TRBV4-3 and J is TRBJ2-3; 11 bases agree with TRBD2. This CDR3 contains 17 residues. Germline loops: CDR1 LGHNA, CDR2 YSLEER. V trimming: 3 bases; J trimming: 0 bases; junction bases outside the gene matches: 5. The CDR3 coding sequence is TGCGCCAGCAGCCAGGGACTAGCGGCTCTTAGCACAGATACGCAGTATTTT. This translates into CASSQGLAALSTDTQYF.

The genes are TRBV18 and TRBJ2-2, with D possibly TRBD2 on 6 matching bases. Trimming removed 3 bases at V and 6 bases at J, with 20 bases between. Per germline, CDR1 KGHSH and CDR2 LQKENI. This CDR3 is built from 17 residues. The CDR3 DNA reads TGTGCCAGCTCACCCAGAATCCAGGGAGGAGACGCCGGGGAGCTGTTTTTT. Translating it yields CASSPRIQGGDAGELFF.

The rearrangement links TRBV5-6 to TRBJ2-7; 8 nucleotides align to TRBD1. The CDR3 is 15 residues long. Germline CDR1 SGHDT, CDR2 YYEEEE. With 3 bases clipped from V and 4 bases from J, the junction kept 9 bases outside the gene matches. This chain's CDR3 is CASSSAGQGTYEQYF. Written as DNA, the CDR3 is TGTGCCAGCAGCTCCGCCGGACAGGGAACATACGAGCAGTACTTC.

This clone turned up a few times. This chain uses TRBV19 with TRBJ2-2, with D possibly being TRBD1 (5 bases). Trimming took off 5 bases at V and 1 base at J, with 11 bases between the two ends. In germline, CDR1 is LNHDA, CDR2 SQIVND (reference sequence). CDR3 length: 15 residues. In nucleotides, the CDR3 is TGTGCCAGTAGTTGGCAGGGAATGAACACCGGGGAGCTGTTTTTT. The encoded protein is CASSWQGMNTGELFF.

CDR3: CARGLAAYEQYF. Here the CDR3 DNA reads TGTGCCAGAGGACTAGCCGCCTACGAGCAGTACTTC. The chain recombines TRBV6-6 with TRBJ2-7, with 8 bases lining up with TRBD2. The CDR3 spans 12 residues. CDR1 and CDR2 (germline): MNHNY, SVGAGI (reference sequence). The J segment lost 2 bases and the V segment lost 9 bases, leaving 3 bases of the junction unmatched.

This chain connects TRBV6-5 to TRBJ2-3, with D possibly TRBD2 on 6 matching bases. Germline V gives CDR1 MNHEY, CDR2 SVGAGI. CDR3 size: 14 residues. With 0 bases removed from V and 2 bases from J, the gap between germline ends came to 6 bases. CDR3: CASSYSDYTDTQYF. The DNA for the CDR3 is TGTGCCAGCAGTTACTCGGACTACACAGATACGCAGTATTTT.